These 5 T cell receptor beta chains share one sample of origin, sequenced in a study of identical twins. One entry per CDR3 protein results from TCRdb running MiXCR on the 5' RACE reads. The repertoire includes roughly 570,000 distinct CDR3 sequences, more than 9% of them detected once, and around 3% sits in the top ten. These data were likewise used in another study, on yellow fever vaccine responses in identical twins.

Sequenced: PBMCs. Source of these receptors: a woman under 30 in good health.

This clonotype was detected a few times. This chain joins TRBV10-2 and TRBJ1-5; D not certain. The CDR3 spans 13 residues. With 4 bases removed from V and 4 bases from J, the gap between germline ends came to 8 bases. Looked up from germline, CDR1 is WSHSY and CDR2 is SAAADI. CDR3 coding DNA: TGCGCCAGCAGTGCAATGCAAAATCAGCCCCAGCATTTT. It is translated as CASSAMQNQPQHF.

This clonotype was detected a few times. The chain links TRBV9 to TRBJ2-5; 7 bases are a match to TRBD1. The germline V gene encodes CDR1 SGDLS and CDR2 YYNGEE. The CDR3 runs 16 residues. After removal of 0 bases from V and 3 bases from J, the junction contained 8 bases not matched to a gene. The CDR3 DNA reads TGTGCCAGCAGCGTAGCGGGTAGGACAGGAAAAGAGACCCAGTACTTC. Translation gives CASSVAGRTGKETQYF.

This chain joins TRBV24-1 and TRBJ2-7; a weak D match, TRBD1 (6 bases). This CDR3 spans 14 amino acids. The V gene's germline CDR1 is KGHDR and CDR2 SFDVKD. Trimming stripped 4 bases from V and 5 bases from J, with 14 bases between. The DNA of the CDR3 is TGTGCCACCAGTGACTCTGACAGGATCAACGAGCAGTACTTC. Amino acid sequence: CATSDSDRINEQYF.

In its sample, this clonotype was seen many times. This chain connects TRBV6-5 to TRBJ1-5; the D is unclear. Germline V gene sequence: CDR1 MNHEY, CDR2 SVGAGI. The CDR3 is made up of 13 amino acids. The V and J ends lost 0 bases and 7 bases respectively, with 7 bases between them. The CDR3 loop is CASSYSSAQPQHF. CDR3 in DNA: TGTGCCAGCAGTTACTCGAGCGCCCAGCCCCAGCATTTT.

This clonotype was counted between two and nine times. The CDR3 DNA reads as TGCAGTGCTACCCGACAGGGGAATCAGCCCCAGCATTTT. Residues: CSATRQGNQPQHF. This chain uses TRBV20-1 with TRBJ1-5, with 8 bases that match TRBD1. Losses at the gene ends were 4 bases for V and 4 bases for J; bases not matched to a gene: 3. CDR1 DFQATT and CDR2 SNEGSKA come from the germline V gene (reference sequence). There are 13 residues in the CDR3.